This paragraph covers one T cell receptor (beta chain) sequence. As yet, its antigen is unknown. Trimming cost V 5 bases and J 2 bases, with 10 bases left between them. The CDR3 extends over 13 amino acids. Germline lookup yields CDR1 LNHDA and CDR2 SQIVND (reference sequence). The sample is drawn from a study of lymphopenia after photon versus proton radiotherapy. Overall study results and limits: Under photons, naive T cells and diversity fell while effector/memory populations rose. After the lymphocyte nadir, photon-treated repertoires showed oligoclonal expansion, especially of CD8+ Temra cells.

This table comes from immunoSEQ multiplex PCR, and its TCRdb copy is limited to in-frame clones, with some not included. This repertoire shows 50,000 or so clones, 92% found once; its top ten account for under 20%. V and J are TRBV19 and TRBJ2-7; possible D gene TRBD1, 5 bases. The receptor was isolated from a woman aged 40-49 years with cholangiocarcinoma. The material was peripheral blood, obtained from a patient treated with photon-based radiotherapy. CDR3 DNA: TGTGCCAGTAGTCTGGGGCTAACCTACGAGCAGTACTTC. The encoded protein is CASSLGLTYEQYF.